This note documents a single T cell receptor beta chain sequence. These data are taken from a study of blood T cell repertoires in COVID-19. Study-wide context: Specimens from acute and convalescent COVID-19 originated in the United States, Italy and Spain. The cDNA or gDNA used as material had been derived from T cells, B-cell-depleted T cells, or PBMCs.

Sequencing was performed with immunoSEQ multiplex PCR; in TCRdb, only in-frame clones are kept and a portion is missing. The sample shows 200,000 to 250,000 clones, around 86% of them seen only once. Trimming removed 4 bases at V and 2 bases at J, with 23 bases between. Germline-derived CDR1 and CDR2 are LGHDT and YNNKEL (reference sequence). This CDR3 is built from 18 residues. Specimen: peripheral blood. V is TRBV3-1 (or the pseudogene TRBV3-2) and J is TRBJ1-2; maybe TRBD1 (5 bases). The clonotype was recovered from a woman aged 30 to 39 who had recovered from COVID-19. CDR3 residues: CASSLSQGGANPNYGYTF. Here the CDR3 DNA reads TGTGCCAGCAGCCTTTCCCAGGGAGGGGCGAATCCCAACTATGGCTACACCTTC.